Shown below are 12 T cell receptor beta chains from a single sample sequenced in a study of blood T cell repertoires in COVID-19. Profiled with immunoSEQ multiplex PCR; TCRdb holds only in-frame clones, not every one. The sample has about 93,000 clones, roughly nine tenths seen once. Specimen: peripheral blood. The receptors shown here come from a human donor with active COVID-19. The donor label of this sample is uncertain.

V is TRBV12-3 or TRBV12-4 and J is TRBJ2-3, with D tentatively TRBD2 (5 bases). V was shortened by 8 bases and J by 0 bases, with 9 bases between the two germline ends. CDR3 length: 13 amino acids. CDR3 sequence (DNA): TGTGCCAGCCGGGGATCTAGCACAGATACGCAGTATTTT. This encodes CASRGSSTDTQYF.

V usage is TRBV14 and J usage is TRBJ2-3; weak D call: TRBD1 (7 bases). In germline, CDR1 is SGHDN, CDR2 FVKESK. The germline V and J ends were trimmed by 1 base and 4 bases, with 15 bases remaining between them. The CDR3 contains 16 residues. The chain's CDR3 is CASSQGLGRGADTQYF. The CDR3 coding sequence is TGTGCCAGCAGCCAAGGTCTCGGCAGGGGGGCAGATACGCAGTATTTT.

This rearrangement joins TRBV19 to TRBJ1-5; perhaps TRBD1 as D (5 bases). The length of the CDR3 is 16 residues. Germline V gives CDR1 LNHDA, CDR2 SQIVND (reference sequence). V was pared by 9 bases and J by 1 base, with 19 bases between. The CDR3 coding sequence is TGTGCCAGCGACCGCCTTTGGGGCGGAAGCAATCAGCCCCAGCATTTT. Residues: CASDRLWGGSNQPQHF.

V and J are TRBV6-6 and TRBJ1-1; 7 positions agree with TRBD1. This CDR3 is 14 amino acids long. After removal of 6 bases from V and 2 bases from J, the junction contained 6 bases not matched to a gene. From germline, CDR1 is MNHNY and CDR2 SVGAGI (reference sequence). The CDR3 DNA reads as TGTGCCAGCAGGCCGACAGGGATAAACACTGAAGCTTTCTTT. Amino acid sequence: CASRPTGINTEAFF.

This chain uses TRBV4-3 with TRBJ1-4, with a weak D call TRBD1 (5 bases). CDR1 and CDR2 (germline): LGHNA, YSLEER. Deletions cut 0 bases from V and 6 bases from J, with 14 bases between. The CDR3 has 16 residues. CDR3 in amino acids: CASSQDIGGTDEKLFF. The CDR3 DNA is TGCGCCAGCAGCCAAGACATCGGGGGTACGGATGAAAAACTGTTTTTT.

The gene calls are TRBV18 and TRBJ1-1, with D possibly TRBD1 on 5 matching bases. From germline, CDR1 is KGHSH and CDR2 LQKENI. Trimming stripped 6 bases from V and 5 bases from J, with 16 bases between. The CDR3 has 14 amino acids. In DNA form, the CDR3 reads TGTGCCAGCTCTCCCCAAGGGACTTCAACTGAAGCTTTCTTT. It specifies CASSPQGTSTEAFF.

This clone was counted a few times. The gene calls are TRBV19 and TRBJ2-7, with TRBD2 matching over 8 bases. From germline, CDR1 is LNHDA and CDR2 SQIVND (reference sequence). This CDR3 has 15 residues. V was pared by 6 bases and J by 4 bases, with 11 bases of the junction left unmatched. The CDR3 nucleotides are TGTGCCAGTAGCCAAGCTAGCGGGTGGATTTACGAGCAGTACTTC. This codes for CASSQASGWIYEQYF.

The J gene is TRBJ1-2, the V gene TRBV5-1, with 8 bases matching TRBD1. The CDR3 covers 14 residues. V lost 4 bases and J lost 4; bases outside the gene matches: 6. Germline assignment: CDR1 SGHRS and CDR2 YFSETQ. CDR3 nucleotides: TGCGCCAGCAGCCCCAGGGGGCCTGGCTATGGCTACACCTTC. It codes for CASSPRGPGYGYTF.

The chain links TRBV7-3 to TRBJ2-3, with unresolved D. V dropped 1 base and J dropped 6 bases, with 11 bases sitting between them. The germline V gene has CDR1 SGHTA and CDR2 FQGTGA. The CDR3 sequence is 14 residues long. CDR3 sequence (DNA): TGTGCCAGCAGCTTAAACCCAACGGTGGATACGCAGTATTTT. This gives the protein CASSLNPTVDTQYF.

The V and J genes are TRBV5-1 and TRBJ1-4; D perhaps matches TRBD1 (6 bases). The CDR3 is 14 residues long. Trimming removed 1 base from V and 4 bases from J, with 8 bases in between. Germline CDR1 SGHRS, CDR2 YFSETQ. The CDR3: CASSLRDNNEKLFF. CDR3 DNA: TGCGCCAGCAGCTTGAGGGACAATAATGAAAAACTGTTTTTT.

This chain links TRBV27 with TRBJ2-2; 8 nucleotides line up with TRBD1. The CDR3 runs 15 residues. Trimming removed 6 bases from V and 3 bases from J; junction bases left unmatched: 6. Germline assignment: CDR1 MNHEY and CDR2 SMNVEV (reference sequence). For the CDR3, the DNA is TGTGCCAGCAGAAGACAGGGGCCCTACACCGGGGAGCTGTTTTTT. Residues: CASRRQGPYTGELFF.

The V gene is TRBV30, the J gene TRBJ2-7; possibly TRBD2 for D (5 bases). The CDR3 spans 11 residues. The germline V gene encodes CDR1 GTSNPN and CDR2 SVGIG (reference sequence). V shed 5 bases and J shed 3 bases, with 8 bases lying between them. The DNA for the CDR3 is TGTGCCTGGGGACTGGTCTACGAGCAGTACTTC. The encoded protein is CAWGLVYEQYF.